The rows below give T cell receptor beta chains drawn from one sample of a study of blood T cells in healthy people across ages. One entry per CDR3 protein results from TCRdb running MiXCR on the 5' RACE reads. Seen here are around 2 million distinct CDR3 sequences, around 42% observed once, and the top ten hold roughly 23%. The sample was blood. All receptors derive from a human donor in good health. CDR3s include the opening cysteine and the closing phenylalanine or tryptophan. Fields, in order: V gene, J gene, D gene, clone size, CDR3 protein, CDR3 DNA. The D gene is left open where the match is weak. Rows may omit the clone size; those that give it use once, few, many or a size class.

V: TRBV13
J: TRBJ2-7
D: TRBD2
size: NA
CDR3: CASRKRGGTYEQYF
DNA: TGTGCCAGCAGAAAGCGGGGGGGGACCTACGAGCAGTACTTC

V: TRBV5-1
J: TRBJ2-2
D: NA
size: few
CDR3: CASSKQGSNTGELFF
DNA: TGCGCCAGCAGCAAACAGGGCTCGAACACCGGGGAGCTGTTTTTT

V: TRBV11-2
J: TRBJ2-7
D: TRBD1
size: NA
CDR3: CASSPLSRQGPYEQYF
DNA: TGTGCCAGCAGCCCTCTCTCTCGACAGGGCCCCTACGAGCAGTACTTC

V: TRBV7-8
J: TRBJ1-1
D: NA
size: few
CDR3: CASSLVGGVGNTEAFF
DNA: TGTGCCAGCAGCTTAGTCGGGGGCGTAGGGAACACTGAAGCTTTCTTT

V: TRBV29-1
J: TRBJ1-2
D: NA
size: NA
CDR3: CSVDTRDGGYTF
DNA: TGCAGCGTTGATACCAGGGATGGAGGCTACACCTTC

V: TRBV20-1
J: TRBJ2-7
D: TRBD1
size: NA
CDR3: CSAVRTGDPYEQYF
DNA: TGCAGTGCTGTGAGGACAGGGGACCCCTACGAGCAGTACTTC

V: TRBV4-1
J: TRBJ1-5
D: TRBD1
size: few
CDR3: CASSRGQAFGSNQPQHF
DNA: TGCGCCAGCAGCCGAGGACAGGCCTTTGGGAGCAATCAGCCCCAGCATTTT

V: TRBV30
J: TRBJ2-4
D: NA
size: NA
CDR3: CAWSPPANIQYF
DNA: TGTGCCTGGAGTCCACCAGCCAACATTCAGTACTTC

V: TRBV4-1
J: TRBJ2-7
D: NA
size: NA
CDR3: CASSQGPGQSNYEQYF
DNA: TGCGCCAGCAGCCAAGGCCCTGGACAGTCCAACTACGAGCAGTACTTC

V: TRBV20-1
J: TRBJ1-1
D: NA
size: NA
CDR3: CRPLGLEGTEAFF
DNA: TGCAGGCCCCTGGGCCTCGAAGGCACTGAAGCTTTCTTT

V: TRBV20-1
J: TRBJ2-5
D: NA
size: NA
CDR3: CSVGILGETQYF
DNA: TGCAGTGTAGGAATCTTGGGAGAGACCCAGTACTTC

V: TRBV7-9
J: TRBJ1-2
D: TRBD1
size: NA
CDR3: CASSSNDRDSYGYTF
DNA: TGTGCCAGCAGCTCCAACGACAGGGATAGCTATGGCTACACCTTC

V: TRBV25-1
J: TRBJ2-1
D: TRBD2
size: many
CDR3: CASKGGAGNEQFF
DNA: TGTGCCAGCAAGGGAGGGGCCGGCAATGAGCAGTTCTTC

V: TRBV7-8
J: TRBJ2-3
D: NA
size: few
CDR3: CASSLDFGIDTQYF
DNA: TGTGCCAGCAGCTTAGATTTCGGCATCGATACGCAGTATTTT

V: TRBV10-3
J: TRBJ2-5
D: TRBD1
size: NA
CDR3: CAISQNWDSQETQYF
DNA: TGTGCCATCAGTCAGAACTGGGACAGCCAAGAGACCCAGTACTTC

V: TRBV28
J: TRBJ2-5
D: NA
size: NA
CDR3: CASITGHPQETQYF
DNA: TGTGCCAGCATCACCGGACACCCCCAAGAGACCCAGTACTTC

V: TRBV7-2
J: TRBJ2-3
D: TRBD2
size: few
CDR3: CASSLARTSGGRYF
DNA: TGTGCCAGCAGCTTAGCCCGAACTAGCGGGGGGAGGTATTTT

V: TRBV20-1
J: TRBJ2-1
D: TRBD2
size: NA
CDR3: CSARPSGGVDNEQFF
DNA: TGCAGTGCTAGACCTAGCGGGGGGGTGGACAATGAGCAGTTCTTC

V: TRBV6-1
J: TRBJ1-2
D: NA
size: few
CDR3: CASSEMGRSYGYTF
DNA: TGTGCCAGCAGTGAGATGGGGAGGAGCTATGGCTACACCTTC

V: TRBV28
J: TRBJ2-3
D: NA
size: few
CDR3: CASSLVWMGSLTSTTDTQYF
DNA: TGTGCCAGCAGTTTAGTCTGGATGGGTAGCCTCACTAGCACCACCGATACGCAGTATTTT

V: TRBV27
J: TRBJ2-1
D: NA
size: once
CDR3: CASWDRPGGYNEQFF
DNA: TGTGCCAGTTGGGACAGGCCGGGGGGTTACAATGAGCAGTTCTTC

V: TRBV20-1
J: TRBJ2-2
D: TRBD2
size: NA
CDR3: CSAFGAAGDTGELFF
DNA: TGCAGTGCTTTTGGGGCTGCGGGAGACACCGGGGAGCTGTTTTTT

V: TRBV7-2
J: TRBJ2-7
D: NA
size: once
CDR3: CASSLTATGDSYEQYF
DNA: TGTGCCAGCAGCTTAACGGCGACAGGTGACTCCTACGAGCAGTACTTC

V: TRBV3-1
J: TRBJ2-1
D: TRBD1
size: NA
CDR3: CASSQVGTGYNEQFF
DNA: TGTGCCAGCAGCCAAGTGGGGACAGGCTACAATGAGCAGTTCTTC

V: TRBV4-1
J: TRBJ2-7
D: TRBD1
size: NA
CDR3: CASSHRDRDVNEQYF
DNA: TGCGCCAGCAGCCACCGGGACAGGGATGTCAATGAGCAGTACTTC

V: TRBV7-8
J: TRBJ2-1
D: NA
size: few
CDR3: CASNQGHPYNEQFF
DNA: TGTGCCAGCAACCAAGGGCATCCCTACAATGAGCAGTTCTTC

V: TRBV20-1
J: TRBJ1-5
D: TRBD1
size: NA
CDR3: CSAIGGQGDQPQHF
DNA: TGCAGTGCTATAGGTGGACAGGGGGATCAGCCCCAGCATTTT

V: TRBV18
J: TRBJ2-1
D: NA
size: NA
CDR3: CASSPTGLGYNEQFF
DNA: TGTGCCAGCTCACCCACAGGGTTGGGGTACAATGAGCAGTTCTTC

V: TRBV5-1
J: TRBJ2-5
D: NA
size: NA
CDR3: CASRRTGTRIGETQYF
DNA: TGCGCCAGCAGGCGCACCGGGACAAGGATCGGGGAGACCCAGTACTTC

V: TRBV11-3
J: TRBJ1-2
D: NA
size: NA
CDR3: CASSSIIRGTYYGYTF
DNA: TGTGCCAGCAGCTCCATAATAAGGGGCACATACTATGGCTACACCTTC

V: TRBV20-1
J: TRBJ2-7
D: TRBD2
size: few
CDR3: CSAWTSRSYEQYF
DNA: TGCAGTGCTTGGACTAGTCGTTCCTACGAGCAGTACTTC

V: TRBV29-1
J: TRBJ2-7
D: NA
size: many
CDR3: CSGKTDAIEQYF
DNA: TGCAGCGGGAAGACGGACGCAATAGAGCAGTACTTC

V: TRBV27
J: TRBJ1-2
D: NA
size: few
CDR3: CASGPRGTNGYTF
DNA: TGTGCCAGCGGCCCAAGGGGCACGAATGGCTACACCTTC

V: TRBV10-3
J: TRBJ1-1
D: TRBD1
size: few
CDR3: CATRDREIPEAFF
DNA: TGTGCCACCCGGGACAGGGAAATCCCTGAAGCTTTCTTT

V: TRBV20-1
J: TRBJ2-5
D: NA
size: few
CDR3: CSAPDSNQETQYF
DNA: TGCAGTGCTCCCGACTCAAATCAAGAGACCCAGTACTTC

V: TRBV29-1
J: TRBJ2-5
D: NA
size: NA
CDR3: CSVFVGRETQYF
DNA: TGCAGCGTTTTCGTCGGTCGAGAGACCCAGTACTTC

V: TRBV20-1
J: TRBJ2-7
D: NA
size: once
CDR3: CSASATGLSYEQYF
DNA: TGCAGTGCTAGCGCGACAGGTCTGTCCTACGAGCAGTACTTC

V: TRBV6-5
J: TRBJ2-7
D: NA
size: NA
CDR3: CASSYSHHDSEQYF
DNA: TGTGCCAGCAGTTACTCCCACCACGACTCCGAGCAGTACTTC

V: TRBV20-1
J: TRBJ1-6
D: TRBD1
size: NA
CDR3: CSADRTGGDSPLHF
DNA: TGCAGTGCTGACAGGACAGGAGGAGATTCACCCCTCCACTTT

V: TRBV29-1
J: TRBJ1-2
D: NA
size: NA
CDR3: CSVRPGSGNYGYTF
DNA: TGCAGCGTCCGACCTGGCTCAGGGAACTATGGCTACACCTTC

V: TRBV5-1
J: TRBJ2-7
D: NA
size: NA
CDR3: CASSAGARYEQYF
DNA: TGCGCCAGCAGCGCGGGGGCGCGCTACGAGCAGTACTTC

V: TRBV7-9
J: TRBJ2-2
D: TRBD2
size: NA
CDR3: CASSGGLANTGELFF
DNA: TGTGCCAGCAGCGGGGGACTAGCGAACACCGGGGAGCTGTTTTTT

V: TRBV20-1
J: TRBJ2-3
D: NA
size: few
CDR3: CSARNRWTGDTQYF
DNA: TGCAGTGCTAGAAACAGGTGGACCGGGGATACGCAGTATTTT

V: TRBV5-1
J: TRBJ2-7
D: NA
size: NA
CDR3: CASTSRGPMSYEQYF
DNA: TGCGCCAGCACCTCCAGGGGACCGATGTCCTACGAGCAGTACTTC

V: TRBV7-3
J: TRBJ2-7
D: TRBD2
size: NA
CDR3: CASSISGGLSYEQYF
DNA: TGTGCCAGCAGCATTAGCGGGGGCCTCTCCTACGAGCAGTACTTC

V: TRBV24-1
J: TRBJ2-1
D: NA
size: NA
CDR3: CATSDLMDVGNEQFF
DNA: TGTGCCACCAGTGATTTAATGGACGTCGGCAATGAGCAGTTCTTC

V: TRBV29-1
J: TRBJ2-1
D: NA
size: few
CDR3: CSVVGTLRNNEQFF
DNA: TGCAGCGTTGTTGGCACCCTGCGCAACAATGAGCAGTTCTTC

V: TRBV5-1
J: TRBJ1-2
D: TRBD1
size: few
CDR3: CASSLDRGGGDTF
DNA: TGCGCCAGCAGCTTGGACAGGGGAGGTGGGGACACCTTC

V: TRBV11-2
J: TRBJ2-1
D: TRBD2
size: NA
CDR3: CASSYNSGGVGEQFF
DNA: TGTGCCAGCAGCTACAATAGCGGGGGGGTAGGCGAGCAGTTCTTC

V: TRBV4-3
J: TRBJ1-5
D: NA
size: few
CDR3: CASSQEYNQPQHF
DNA: TGCGCCAGCAGCCAAGAGTATAATCAGCCCCAGCATTTT

V: TRBV6-2/TRBV6-3
J: TRBJ2-5
D: NA
size: few
CDR3: CASHGIDPGETQYF
DNA: TGTGCCTCCCATGGGATAGACCCCGGGGAGACCCAGTACTTC

V: TRBV7-6
J: TRBJ2-1
D: TRBD2
size: few
CDR3: CASSSPFERGVYNEQFF
DNA: TGTGCCAGCAGCTCCCCCTTTGAGCGGGGAGTCTACAATGAGCAGTTCTTC

V: TRBV25-1
J: TRBJ2-3
D: NA
size: NA
CDR3: CASSEYGKGTDTHYF
DNA: TGTGCCAGCAGTGAATATGGGAAGGGAACAGATACGCATTATTTT

V: TRBV4-1
J: TRBJ1-4
D: TRBD1
size: few
CDR3: CASSQEGQKNEKLFF
DNA: TGCGCCAGCAGCCAAGAGGGACAGAAGAATGAAAAACTGTTTTTT

V: TRBV28
J: TRBJ2-1
D: NA
size: few
CDR3: CASSSLVGGYYNEQFF
DNA: TGTGCCAGCAGTTCCCTGGTGGGGGGATACTACAATGAGCAGTTCTTC

V: TRBV29-1
J: TRBJ2-3
D: NA
size: few
CDR3: CSVGGPGDTQYF
DNA: TGCAGCGTGGGGGGGCCTGGAGATACGCAGTATTTT